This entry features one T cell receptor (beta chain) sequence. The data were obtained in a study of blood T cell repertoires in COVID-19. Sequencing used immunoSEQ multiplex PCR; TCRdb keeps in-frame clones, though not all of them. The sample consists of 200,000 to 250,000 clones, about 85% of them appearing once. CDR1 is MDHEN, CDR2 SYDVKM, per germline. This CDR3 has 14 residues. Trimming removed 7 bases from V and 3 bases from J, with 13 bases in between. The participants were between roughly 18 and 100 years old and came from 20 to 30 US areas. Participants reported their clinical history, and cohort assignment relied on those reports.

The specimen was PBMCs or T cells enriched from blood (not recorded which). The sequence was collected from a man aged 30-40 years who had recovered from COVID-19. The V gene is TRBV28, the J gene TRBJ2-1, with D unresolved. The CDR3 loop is CASTQPAIYNEQFF. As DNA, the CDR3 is TGTGCCAGCACCCAACCCGCGATCTACAATGAGCAGTTCTTC.